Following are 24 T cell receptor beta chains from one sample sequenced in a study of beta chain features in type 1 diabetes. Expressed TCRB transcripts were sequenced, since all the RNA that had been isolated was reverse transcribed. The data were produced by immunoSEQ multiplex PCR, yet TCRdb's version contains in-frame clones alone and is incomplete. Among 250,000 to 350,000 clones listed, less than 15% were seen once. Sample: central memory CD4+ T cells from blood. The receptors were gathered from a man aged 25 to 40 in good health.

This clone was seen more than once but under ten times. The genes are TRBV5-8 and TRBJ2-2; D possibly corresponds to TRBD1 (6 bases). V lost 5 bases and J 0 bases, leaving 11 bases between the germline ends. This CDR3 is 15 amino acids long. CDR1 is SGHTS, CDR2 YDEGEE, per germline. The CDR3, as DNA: TGTGCCAGCAGTTATACAGGGACGAACACCGGGGAGCTGTTTTTT. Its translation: CASSYTGTNTGELFF.

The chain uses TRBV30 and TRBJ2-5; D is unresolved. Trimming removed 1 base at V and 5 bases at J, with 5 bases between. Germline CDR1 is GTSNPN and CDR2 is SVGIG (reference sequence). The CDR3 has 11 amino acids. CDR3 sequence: CAWSDLETQYF. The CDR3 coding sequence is TGTGCCTGGAGTGATCTGGAGACCCAGTACTTC. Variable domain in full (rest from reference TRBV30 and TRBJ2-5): SQTIHQWPATLVQPVGSPLSLECTVEGTSNPNLYWYRQAAGRGLQLLFYSVGIGQISSEVPQNLSASRPQDRQFILSSKKLLLSDSGFYLCAWSDLETQYFGPGTRLLVL.

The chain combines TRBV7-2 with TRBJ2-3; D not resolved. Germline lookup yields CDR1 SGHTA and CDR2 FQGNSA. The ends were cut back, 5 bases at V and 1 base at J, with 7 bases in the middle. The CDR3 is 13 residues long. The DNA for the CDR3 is TGTGCCAGCAGCCCTAGTCGCACAGATACGCAGTATTTT. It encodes CASSPSRTDTQYF.

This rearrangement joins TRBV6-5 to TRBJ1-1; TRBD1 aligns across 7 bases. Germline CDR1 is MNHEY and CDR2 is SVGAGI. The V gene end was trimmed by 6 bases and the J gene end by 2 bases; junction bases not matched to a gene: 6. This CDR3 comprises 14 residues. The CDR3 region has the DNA TGTGCCAGCAGAACCGGGACAGTCAACACTGAAGCTTTCTTT. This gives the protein CASRTGTVNTEAFF.

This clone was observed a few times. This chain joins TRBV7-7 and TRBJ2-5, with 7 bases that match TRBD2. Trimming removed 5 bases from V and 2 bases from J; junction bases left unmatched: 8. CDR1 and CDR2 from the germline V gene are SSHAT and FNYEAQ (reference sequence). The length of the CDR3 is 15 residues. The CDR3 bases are TGTGCCAGCAGCCACTCGGGAGGCCGACAAGAGACCCAGTACTTC. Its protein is CASSHSGGRQETQYF.

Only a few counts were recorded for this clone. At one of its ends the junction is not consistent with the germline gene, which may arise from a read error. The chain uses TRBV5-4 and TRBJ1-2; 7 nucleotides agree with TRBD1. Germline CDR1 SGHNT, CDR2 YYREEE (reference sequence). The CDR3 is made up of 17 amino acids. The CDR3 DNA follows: TGCGCCAGCAGCCAAGAAACCTCCCACAGGGGTGCCTATGGCTACACCTTC. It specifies CASSQETSHRGAYGYTF.

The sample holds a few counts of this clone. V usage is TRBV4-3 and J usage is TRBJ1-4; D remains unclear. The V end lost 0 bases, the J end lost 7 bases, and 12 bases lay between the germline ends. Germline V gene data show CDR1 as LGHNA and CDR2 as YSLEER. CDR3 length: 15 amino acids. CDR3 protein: CASSQDRSVGEKLFF. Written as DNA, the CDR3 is TGCGCCAGCAGCCAAGATAGAAGTGTAGGTGAAAAACTGTTTTTT.

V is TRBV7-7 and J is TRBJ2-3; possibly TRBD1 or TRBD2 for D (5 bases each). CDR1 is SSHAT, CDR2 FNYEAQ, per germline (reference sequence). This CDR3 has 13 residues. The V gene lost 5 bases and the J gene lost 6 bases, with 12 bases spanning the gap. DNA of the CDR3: TGTGCCAGCAGCAAGGGACCTCCGGATACGCAGTATTTT. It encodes CASSKGPPDTQYF.

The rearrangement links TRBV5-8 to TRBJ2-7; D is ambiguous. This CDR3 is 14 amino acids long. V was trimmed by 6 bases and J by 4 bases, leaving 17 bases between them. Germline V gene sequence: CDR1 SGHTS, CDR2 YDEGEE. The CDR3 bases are TGTGCCAGCACCCTGTTCAACTCCGGTTACGAGCAGTACTTC. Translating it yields CASTLFNSGYEQYF.

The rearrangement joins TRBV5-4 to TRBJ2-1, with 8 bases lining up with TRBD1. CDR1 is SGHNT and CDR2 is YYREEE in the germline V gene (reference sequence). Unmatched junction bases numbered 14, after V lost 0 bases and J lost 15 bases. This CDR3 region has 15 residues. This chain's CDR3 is CASSLAGVADTGGFF. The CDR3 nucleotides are TGTGCCAGCAGCTTGGCTGGGGTAGCGGACACAGGGGGGTTCTTC. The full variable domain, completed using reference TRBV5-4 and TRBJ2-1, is ETGVTQSPTHLIKTRGQQVTLRCSSQSGHNTVSWYQQALGQGPQFIFQYYREEENGRGNFPPRFSGLQFPNYSSELNVNALELDDSALYLCASSLAGVADTGGFFGPGTRLTVL.

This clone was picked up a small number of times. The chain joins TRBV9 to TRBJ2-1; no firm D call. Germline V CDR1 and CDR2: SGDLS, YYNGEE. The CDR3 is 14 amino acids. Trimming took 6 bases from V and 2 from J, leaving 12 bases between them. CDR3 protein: CASKKDETYNEQFF. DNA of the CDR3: TGTGCCAGCAAAAAGGACGAGACCTACAATGAGCAGTTCTTC.

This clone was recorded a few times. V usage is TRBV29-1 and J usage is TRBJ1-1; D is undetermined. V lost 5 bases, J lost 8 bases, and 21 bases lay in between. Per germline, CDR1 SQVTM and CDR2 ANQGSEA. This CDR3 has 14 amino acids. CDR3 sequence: CSVRTDRSVSEAFF. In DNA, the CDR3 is TGCAGCGTTAGAACCGATAGGTCAGTATCGGAAGCTTTCTTT.

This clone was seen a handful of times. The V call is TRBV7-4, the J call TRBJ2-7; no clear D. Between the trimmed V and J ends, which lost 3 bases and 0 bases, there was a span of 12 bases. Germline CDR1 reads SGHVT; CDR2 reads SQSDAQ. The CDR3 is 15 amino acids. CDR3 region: CASSLKGTVSYEQYF. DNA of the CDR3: TGTGCCAGCAGCTTGAAGGGCACCGTCTCCTACGAGCAGTACTTC.

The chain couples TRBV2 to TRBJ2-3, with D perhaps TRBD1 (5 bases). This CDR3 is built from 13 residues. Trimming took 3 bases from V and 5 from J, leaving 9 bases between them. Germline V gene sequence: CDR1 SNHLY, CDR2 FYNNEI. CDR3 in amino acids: CASSDGAQDTQYF. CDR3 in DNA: TGTGCCAGCAGTGATGGGGCTCAAGATACGCAGTATTTT.

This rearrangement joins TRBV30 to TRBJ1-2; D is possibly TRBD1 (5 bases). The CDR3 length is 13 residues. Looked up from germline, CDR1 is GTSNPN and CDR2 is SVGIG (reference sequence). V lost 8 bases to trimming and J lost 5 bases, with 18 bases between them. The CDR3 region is CAHLAEEGYGYTF. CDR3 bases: TGTGCCCACCTAGCCGAGGAGGGGTATGGCTACACCTTC.

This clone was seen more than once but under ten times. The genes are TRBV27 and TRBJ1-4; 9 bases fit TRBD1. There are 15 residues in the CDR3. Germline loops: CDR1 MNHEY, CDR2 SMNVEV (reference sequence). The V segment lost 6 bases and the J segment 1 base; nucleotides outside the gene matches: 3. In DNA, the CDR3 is TGTGCCAGCAGGGGGACAGGGCGAACTAATGAAAAACTGTTTTTT. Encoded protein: CASRGTGRTNEKLFF.

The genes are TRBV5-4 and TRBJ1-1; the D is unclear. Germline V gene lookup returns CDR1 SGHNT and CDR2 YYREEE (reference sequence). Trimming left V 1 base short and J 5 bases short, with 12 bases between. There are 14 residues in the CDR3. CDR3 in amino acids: CASSLTVLATEAFF. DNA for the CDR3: TGTGCCAGCAGCTTGACTGTTTTGGCGACTGAAGCTTTCTTT. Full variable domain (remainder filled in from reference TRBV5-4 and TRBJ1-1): ETGVTQSPTHLIKTRGQQVTLRCSSQSGHNTVSWYQQALGQGPQFIFQYYREEENGRGNFPPRFSGLQFPNYSSELNVNALELDDSALYLCASSLTVLATEAFFGQGTRLTVV.

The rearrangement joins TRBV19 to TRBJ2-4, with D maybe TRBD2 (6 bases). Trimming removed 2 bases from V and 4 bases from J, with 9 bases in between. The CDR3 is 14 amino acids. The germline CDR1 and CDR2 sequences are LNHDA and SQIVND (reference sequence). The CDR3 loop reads CASSIRAGKNIQYF. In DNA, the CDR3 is TGTGCCAGTAGTATAAGGGCGGGAAAAAACATTCAGTACTTC.

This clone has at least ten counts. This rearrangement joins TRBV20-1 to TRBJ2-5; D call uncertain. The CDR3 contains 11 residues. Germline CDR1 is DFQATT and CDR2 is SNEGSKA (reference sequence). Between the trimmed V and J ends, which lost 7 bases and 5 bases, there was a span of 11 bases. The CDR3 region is CSGWVGETQYF. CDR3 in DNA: TGCAGTGGGTGGGTGGGTGAGACCCAGTACTTC.

The CDR3 here is CASSLVQGELMNTEAFF. CDR3 in DNA: TGTGCCAGCAGCTTAGTTCAGGGAGAGCTAATGAACACTGAAGCTTTCTTT. This chain links TRBV7-8 with TRBJ1-1, with D possibly matching TRBD1 (5 bases). The CDR3 sequence is 17 residues long. V shed 1 base and J shed 0 bases, with 15 bases lying between them. The germline CDR1 and CDR2 sequences are SGHVS and FQNEAQ.

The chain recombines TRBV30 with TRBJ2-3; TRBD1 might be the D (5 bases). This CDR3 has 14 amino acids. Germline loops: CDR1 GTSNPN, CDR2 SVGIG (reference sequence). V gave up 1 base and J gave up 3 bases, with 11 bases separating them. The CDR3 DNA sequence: TGTGCCTGGAGTGGGCAGGGCTATACAGATACGCAGTATTTT. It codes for CAWSGQGYTDTQYF.

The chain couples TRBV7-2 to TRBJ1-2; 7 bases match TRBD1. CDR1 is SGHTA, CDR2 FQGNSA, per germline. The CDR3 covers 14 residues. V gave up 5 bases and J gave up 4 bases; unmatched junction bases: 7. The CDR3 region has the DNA TGTGCCAGCAGCGCCGACAGGGTCGGCTATGGCTACACCTTC. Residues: CASSADRVGYGYTF.

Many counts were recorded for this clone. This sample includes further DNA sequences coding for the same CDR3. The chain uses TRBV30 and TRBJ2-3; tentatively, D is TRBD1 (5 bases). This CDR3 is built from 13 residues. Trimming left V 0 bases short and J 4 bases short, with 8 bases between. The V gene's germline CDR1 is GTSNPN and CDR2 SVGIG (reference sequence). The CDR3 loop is CAWSVRRADTQYF. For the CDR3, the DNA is TGTGCCTGGAGTGTACGCAGGGCAGATACGCAGTATTTT.

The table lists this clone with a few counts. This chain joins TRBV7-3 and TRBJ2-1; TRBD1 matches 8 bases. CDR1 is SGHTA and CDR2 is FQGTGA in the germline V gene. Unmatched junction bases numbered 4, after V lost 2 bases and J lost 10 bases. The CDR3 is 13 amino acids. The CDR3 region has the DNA TGTGCCAGCAGCTTACGTCGACAGGGGGAGCAGTTCTTC. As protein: CASSLRRQGEQFF.